This TCR beta chain was profiled in a study of identical twins. This clonotype was picked up many times. Its antigen is not identified. MiXCR was run by TCRdb on the 5' RACE reads, yielding one entry per CDR3 protein. Here the sample spans about 240,000 distinct CDR3 sequences, 10% being singletons. CDR1 and CDR2 from the germline V gene are SGHVS and FQNEAQ. This CDR3 contains 15 residues. Trimming stripped 5 bases from V and 4 bases from J, with 14 bases between. General study findings and limits: Recombination models fit unrelated individuals' TCR alpha sharing but underestimated twins'. It was cross-sectional statistical analysis, not following the same donors, that the conclusions relied on.

Only healthy Caucasians were included as donors. The rearrangement uses TRBV7-8 and TRBJ1-4, with D tentatively TRBD1 (6 bases). What was sequenced was memory T cells sorted from blood. This receptor was identified in a man aged 50 to 60 in good health. This CDR3 is CASSDREGDNEKLFF. The CDR3 region has the DNA TGTGCCAGCAGCGACCGGGAGGGGGATAATGAAAAACTGTTTTTT.